What follows is one TCR beta chain and its context. Its antigen is undetermined. TCR beta cDNA libraries had unique molecular identifiers. MiXCR, applied by TCRdb to the PCR reads, yields one record per CDR3 protein. Of hundreds of thousands of distinct CDR3 sequences listed, approximately 53% are singletons. The data were obtained in a study of post-analysis software for immune sequencing data. The germline V gene has CDR1 SGHTA and CDR2 FQGNSA. V gave up 2 bases and J gave up 2 bases, with 8 bases separating them. The CDR3 has 14 amino acids. Findings and limits, study-wide: Patients carried a few TRBV segments more frequently than controls did, and TRBV5-6, TRBV5-1 and TRBV20-1 were among them.

The sequenced material came from blood. V gene TRBV7-2 combines with J gene TRBJ2-3, with no clear D. This TCR came from a girl aged 10 to 17 with multiple sclerosis. The CDR3 loop reads CASSLSRHTDTQYF. The CDR3 DNA reads TGTGCCAGCAGCTTATCCCGGCACACAGATACGCAGTATTTT.